The subject of this entry is one T cell receptor (beta chain). The germline V and J ends were trimmed by 5 bases and 2 bases, with 15 bases remaining between them. This CDR3 is 15 amino acids long. Germline values: CDR1 LNHDA, CDR2 SQIVND (reference sequence). Generated by immunoSEQ multiplex PCR, the TCRdb table keeps only in-frame clones and is missing some. The table lists under 300,000 clones, around 85% of them singletons. These data originate in a study of blood T cell repertoires in COVID-19. Study as a whole: Sample material is recorded as cDNA or gDNA derived from T cells, B-cell-depleted T cells, or PBMCs.

V is TRBV19 and J is TRBJ1-2; tentative D call: TRBD1 (5 bases). This TCR was sampled from a human donor with COVID-19, enrolled during active disease. The donor label of this sample is uncertain. The sample taken for sequencing was peripheral blood. CDR3 nucleotide sequence: TGTGCCAGTAGTCCCCAGGGTCTATCCAACTATGGCTACACCTTC. Translating gives CASSPQGLSNYGYTF.